Each of the 20 T cell receptor beta chains below was sequenced from the same sample in a study of T cells in Graves' hyperthyroidism and ophthalmopathy (dated by TCRdb to between 2017 and 2020). Libraries were built with multiplex PCR. For sequencing, an Illumina HiSeq 2000 was employed. The TCR beta CDR3 regions were amplified from the RNA transcripts. The TCR CDR3 was subjected to a first round of RT-PCR using the HTBI primer set and the Qiagen OneStep RT-PCR kit. TCRdb redid the processing of the public reads, applying fastp at Q25 and MiXCR, and retained in-frame beta chains. Every CDR3 protein is listed once, alongside the most common genes and DNA of its rows. The sample table records around 490,000 distinct CDR3 sequences; just under 20% of these occur just once. The top ten clones comprise about 50% of the sample. The sample taken for sequencing was blood. All receptors come from a man between 40 and 49 years old with Graves' ophthalmopathy.

Remarks on this clonotype: A read error may account for a junction end that differs from germline. This chain links TRBV28 with TRBJ2-5; D not resolved. The CDR3 runs 15 residues. From germline, CDR1 is MDHEN and CDR2 SYDVKM. The chain's CDR3 is CASSLGGGIQEAQYF. The CDR3, as DNA: TGTGCCAGCAGTTTGGGTGGCGGAATCCAAGAGGCCCAGTACTTC.

Many counts were recorded for this clonotype. This rearrangement joins TRBV20-1 to TRBJ2-1; TRBD2 matches at 9 bases. Germline CDR1 reads DFQATT; CDR2 reads SNEGSKA (reference sequence). CDR3 length equals 14 residues. Germline trimming cut 0 bases from V and 9 bases from J; bases unmatched to any gene: 6. CDR3 nucleotide sequence: TGCAGTGCTAGAGAAGGTCTAGCGGGGATTGAGCAGTTCTTC. The encoded protein is CSAREGLAGIEQFF.

The chain is built from TRBV6-6 and TRBJ2-1, with 9 nucleotides matching TRBD1. CDR3 length: 15 residues. Losses at the gene ends were 0 bases for V and 8 bases for J; bases not matched to a gene: 5. Germline CDR1 MNHNY, CDR2 SVGAGI (reference sequence). Here the CDR3 reads CASSYSTGGIDEQFF. The CDR3 region has the DNA TGTGCCAGCAGTTACTCGACAGGGGGAATTGATGAGCAGTTCTTC.

This clonotype was seen only a few times. The chain is built from TRBV7-2 and TRBJ2-7; D might be TRBD1 (5 bases). V lost 5 bases, J lost 5 bases, and 16 bases lay in between. The V gene's germline CDR1 is SGHTA and CDR2 FQGNSA. The CDR3 runs 14 residues. The DNA for the CDR3 is TGTGCCAGCAGCCCAACGCCAGGGCGCCACGAGCAGTACTTC. Translating gives CASSPTPGRHEQYF.

The J gene is TRBJ1-4, the V gene TRBV7-9; D ambiguous. Germline V gene lookup returns CDR1 SEHNR and CDR2 FQNEAQ (reference sequence). V was pared by 4 bases and J by 11 bases, with 8 bases between. This CDR3 contains 11 residues. In DNA form, the CDR3 reads TGTGCCAGCAGCTCTGGAAGGAAACTGTTTTTT. Translated: CASSSGRKLFF.

This chain links TRBV10-3 with TRBJ2-5; TRBD1 matches 8 bases. The CDR3 is 13 amino acids. V shed 6 bases, J shed 5 bases, and the junction held 5 bases outside the gene matches. CDR1 ENHRY and CDR2 SYGVKD come from the germline V gene. The chain's CDR3 is CAISGQGFETQYF. Written as DNA, the CDR3 is TGTGCCATCAGCGGACAGGGTTTCGAGACCCAGTACTTC.

The J gene is TRBJ2-2, the V gene TRBV7-2; D not resolved. Germline V CDR1 and CDR2: SGHTA, FQGNSA. This CDR3 has 16 amino acids. V was pared by 1 base and J by 3 bases, with 12 bases between. The CDR3: CASSLDGAVHTGELFF. DNA for the CDR3: TGTGCCAGCAGCTTAGACGGAGCAGTCCACACCGGGGAGCTGTTTTTT.

This clonotype appeared many times. This chain connects TRBV11-2 to TRBJ2-3; possibly TRBD1 for D (5 bases). Trimming removed 1 base from V and 6 bases from J, with 11 bases in between. The CDR3 has 14 amino acids. Germline loops: CDR1 SGHAT, CDR2 FQNNGV. This CDR3 reads CASSLARVGDTQYF. The CDR3 nucleotides read TGTGCCAGCAGCTTAGCCAGGGTCGGGGATACGCAGTATTTT.

This clonotype turned up a few times. CDR3 loop: CASSLVIGGSGRANEQFF. Written as DNA, the CDR3 is TGTGCCAGCAGCTTAGTCATTGGGGGTAGCGGGAGGGCAAATGAGCAGTTCTTC. This sequence joins TRBV7-2 and TRBJ2-1; 11 positions match TRBD2. CDR3 length: 18 amino acids. J lost 7 bases, V lost 1 base, and 12 bases had no gene match. Germline V gene sequence: CDR1 SGHTA, CDR2 FQGNSA. Based on the CDR3 plus reference TRBV7-2 and TRBJ2-1, the full variable domain is GAGVSQSPSNKVTEKGKDVELRCDPISGHTALYWYRQSLGQGLEFLIYFQGNSAPDKSGLPSDRFSAERTGGSVSTLTIQRTQQEDSAVYLCASSLVIGGSGRANEQFFGPGTRLTVL.

This clonotype was counted at least ten times. For the CDR3, the DNA is TGTGCCAGTCGCAGGGTCCCCTACGAGCAGTACTTC. Its translation: CASRRVPYEQYF. The chain combines TRBV2 with TRBJ2-7, with D possibly being TRBD1 (5 bases). V lost 9 bases to trimming and J lost 2 bases, with 11 bases between them. The CDR3 covers 12 residues. Germline values: CDR1 SNHLY, CDR2 FYNNEI.

This clonotype has just a few counts. The J gene is TRBJ2-1, the V gene TRBV7-3; D remains unclear. The V end was cut by 6 bases, the J end by 7 bases, with 13 bases between. This CDR3 contains 13 residues. Germline CDR1 SGHTA, CDR2 FQGTGA. CDR3 residues: CASSFEGANEQFF. DNA for the CDR3: TGTGCCAGCAGTTTTGAAGGTGCTAATGAGCAGTTCTTC.

The CDR3 loop reads CASSLARVNTEAFF. The CDR3, as DNA: TGTGCCAGCAGCCTCGCACGGGTGAACACTGAAGCTTTCTTT. V is TRBV11-2 and J is TRBJ1-1; no clear D. The CDR3 covers 14 residues. Trimming removed 5 bases from V and 0 bases from J, with 10 bases in between. CDR1 is SGHAT, CDR2 FQNNGV, per germline. The full variable domain, its missing parts supplied by reference TRBV11-2 and TRBJ1-1, is EAGVAQSPRYKIIEKRQSVAFWCNPISGHATLYWYQQILGQGPKLLIQFQNNGVVDDSQLPKDRFSAERLKGVDSTLKIQPAKLEDSAVYLCASSLARVNTEAFFGQGTRLTVV.

V and J are TRBV5-1 and TRBJ2-2; D is possibly TRBD1 (5 bases). Germline V gives CDR1 SGHRS, CDR2 YFSETQ. This CDR3 region has 16 residues. V shed 0 bases and J shed 4 bases, with 13 bases lying between them. CDR3 amino acids: CASSLVGATSTGELFF. The CDR3 coding sequence is TGCGCCAGCAGCTTGGTAGGGGCGACGAGCACCGGGGAGCTGTTTTTT. The full variable domain, rest sourced from reference TRBV5-1 and TRBJ2-2, is KAGVTQTPRYLIKTRGQQVTLSCSPISGHRSVSWYQQTPGQGLQFLFEYFSETQRNKGNFPGRFSGRQFSNSRSEMNVSTLELGDSALYLCASSLVGATSTGELFFGEGSRLTVL.

The genes are TRBV19 and TRBJ1-2, with 7 bases lining up with TRBD1. The CDR3 covers 16 residues. The germline V gene has CDR1 LNHDA and CDR2 SQIVND (reference sequence). V shed 5 bases, J shed 1 base, and the junction held 10 bases outside the gene matches. The CDR3 region has the DNA TGTGCCAGTAGTCCGGGACAGCAAATTTTTAACTATGGCTACACCTTC. As protein: CASSPGQQIFNYGYTF.

The chain uses TRBV7-8 and TRBJ1-1; D is unresolved. Germline loops: CDR1 SGHVS, CDR2 FQNEAQ. The V end lost 6 bases, the J end lost 0 bases, and 20 bases lay between the germline ends. The CDR3 is 17 residues long. CDR3 residues: CASSQRTGIIVNTEAFF. In DNA, the CDR3 is TGTGCCAGCAGTCAAAGGACGGGGATAATTGTGAACACTGAAGCTTTCTTT. The full variable domain, completed using reference TRBV7-8 and TRBJ1-1, is GAGVSQSPRYKVAKRGQDVALRCDPISGHVSLFWYQQALGQGPEFLTYFQNEAQLDKSGLPSDRFFAERPEGSVSTLKIQRTQQEDSAVYLCASSQRTGIIVNTEAFFGQGTRLTVV.

The chain links TRBV7-6 to TRBJ2-7, with D possibly being TRBD1 or TRBD2 (5 bases each). Germline V gene lookup returns CDR1 SGHVS and CDR2 FNYEAQ. V was clipped by 4 bases and J by 0 bases, with 10 bases between them. This CDR3 contains 14 residues. The CDR3 loop is CASSSRDLSYEQYF. Here the CDR3 DNA reads TGTGCCAGCAGCTCACGGGACCTCTCCTACGAGCAGTACTTC.

This chain's CDR3 is CASSRQGAIYEQYF. DNA for the CDR3: TGTGCCAGCAGTCGACAGGGGGCAATCTACGAGCAGTACTTC. The chain uses TRBV6-2 or TRBV6-3 and TRBJ2-7; 10 nucleotides line up with TRBD1. Germline CDR1 is MNHEY and CDR2 is SVGEGT. This CDR3 comprises 14 residues. With 5 bases clipped from V and 3 bases from J, the junction kept 4 bases outside the gene matches.

This clonotype was counted only a few times. The J gene is TRBJ2-1, the V gene TRBV6-1; D gene uncertain. The CDR3 runs to 13 residues. Germline V gene sequence: CDR1 MNHNS, CDR2 SASEGT. Trimming stripped 8 bases from V and 0 bases from J, with 8 bases between. The CDR3 DNA is TGTGCCAGCGTATCTGACTCCTACAATGAGCAGTTCTTC. This codes for CASVSDSYNEQFF.

The V and J genes are TRBV3-1 and TRBJ1-6; D possibly corresponds to TRBD1 (5 bases). Germline V gene sequence: CDR1 LGHDT, CDR2 YNNKEL (reference sequence). This CDR3 is built from 17 residues. V was cut by 5 bases and J by 7 bases, with 21 bases left in between. In DNA, the CDR3 is TGTGCCAGCAGCTACGGGGGGAAAAAGGGGATCAATTCACCCCTCCACTTT. Amino acid sequence: CASSYGGKKGINSPLHF. Full variable domain (missing parts from reference TRBV3-1 and TRBJ1-6): DTAVSQTPKYLVTQMGNDKSIKCEQNLGHDTMYWYKQDSKKFLKIMFSYNNKELIINETVPNRFSPKSPDKAHLNLHINSLELGDSAVYFCASSYGGKKGINSPLHFGNGTRLTVT.

This clonotype was counted a few times. This chain joins TRBV30 and TRBJ2-7; 7 nucleotides align to TRBD2. Germline V CDR1 and CDR2: GTSNPN, SVGIG (reference sequence). This CDR3 spans 15 amino acids. Losses at the gene ends were 0 bases for V and 3 bases for J; bases not matched to a gene: 8. CDR3 protein: CAWSVQSGVFYEQYF. CDR3 bases: TGTGCCTGGAGTGTACAGAGCGGGGTTTTCTACGAGCAGTACTTC.